The 18 T cell receptor beta chains given below trace back to one sample, sequenced in a study of blood T cell repertoires in COVID-19. The table came from immunoSEQ multiplex PCR; TCRdb's copy has only in-frame clones and leaves some out. The sample carries about 140,000 clones, 75% to 90% recorded once. Sequencing was carried out using peripheral blood. Source of these receptors: a man aged 55 to 70 with active or convalescent COVID-19.

The V call is TRBV7-9, the J call TRBJ2-3; 11 bases are shared with TRBD2. V lost 5 bases, J lost 6 bases, and 7 bases stayed unmatched. Germline V CDR1 and CDR2: SEHNR, FQNEAQ (reference sequence). The CDR3 consists of 15 residues. CDR3 residues: CASSAGLAGGDTQYF. The CDR3, as DNA: TGTGCCAGCAGCGCCGGACTAGCGGGCGGGGATACGCAGTATTTT.

The chain couples TRBV7-2 to TRBJ2-7; perhaps TRBD2 as D (5 bases). The CDR3 is 14 amino acids. Germline V lookup: CDR1 SGHTA, CDR2 FQGNSA. V was shortened by 5 bases and J by 2 bases, with 13 bases between the two germline ends. This CDR3 is CASSPPAETYEQYF. In DNA form, the CDR3 reads TGTGCCAGCAGCCCACCAGCGGAGACCTACGAGCAGTACTTC. Full variable domain (outside the CDR3, taken from reference TRBV7-2 and TRBJ2-7): GAGVSQSPSNKVTEKGKDVELRCDPISGHTALYWYRQSLGQGLEFLIYFQGNSAPDKSGLPSDRFSAERTGGSVSTLTIQRTQQEDSAVYLCASSPPAETYEQYFGPGTRLTVT.

The chain has TRBV30 and TRBJ1-2; D not resolved. V was trimmed by 3 bases and J by 7 bases, leaving 9 bases between them. The germline gives CDR1 GTSNPN, CDR2 SVGIG (reference sequence). CDR3 length equals 11 residues. The CDR3 reads CAWRRIGGYTF. CDR3 nucleotide sequence: TGTGCCTGGAGGAGGATCGGTGGCTACACCTTC.

The V gene is TRBV30, the J gene TRBJ1-3; TRBD1 is a possible D gene (5 bases). The germline CDR1 and CDR2 sequences are GTSNPN and SVGIG (reference sequence). CDR3 size: 13 residues. Trimming left V 3 bases short and J 4 bases short, with 10 bases between. Here the CDR3 reads CAWRNGGGNTIYF. The DNA for the CDR3 is TGTGCCTGGAGGAATGGGGGGGGAAACACCATATATTTT.

This clone was recorded a few times. The rearrangement joins TRBV30 to TRBJ2-1, with D possibly matching TRBD2 (5 bases). CDR3 length equals 13 residues. V was pared by 7 bases and J by 0 bases, with 10 bases between. Germline-derived CDR1 and CDR2 are GTSNPN and SVGIG (reference sequence). CDR3 nucleotides: TGTGCCTCACGTGGGAGCTCCTACAATGAGCAGTTCTTC. It encodes CASRGSSYNEQFF.

The chain has TRBV2 and TRBJ1-2, with no clear D. This CDR3 spans 14 amino acids. Germline V lookup: CDR1 SNHLY, CDR2 FYNNEI. Trimming stripped 5 bases from V and 0 bases from J, with 10 bases between. The CDR3 DNA reads as TGTGCCAGCAGTCTGAACAGAGCTAACTATGGCTACACCTTC. It encodes CASSLNRANYGYTF.

This clone was recorded only once. The chain combines TRBV9 with TRBJ2-7, with 9 bases aligning to TRBD1. The CDR3 loop spans 16 amino acids. V lost 0 bases and J lost 2; bases outside the gene matches: 6. CDR1 and CDR2 from the germline V gene are SGDLS and YYNGEE. The CDR3 is CASSVGTGQGAYEQYF. DNA for the CDR3: TGTGCCAGCAGCGTAGGAACGGGACAGGGTGCCTACGAGCAGTACTTC.

The V gene is TRBV2, the J gene TRBJ1-2, with 9 bases fitting TRBD1. Germline loops: CDR1 SNHLY, CDR2 FYNNEI. The CDR3 totals 14 residues. V dropped 3 bases and J dropped 8; count of bases not matched to a gene: 7. This chain's CDR3 is CASSEDRGSRGYTF. The CDR3 nucleotides read TGTGCCAGCAGTGAGGACAGGGGAAGCCGCGGCTACACCTTC.

The chain joins TRBV5-6 to TRBJ2-1; 8 bases align to TRBD1. J was trimmed by 2 bases and V by 1 base; bases with no gene match: 5. The CDR3 is 16 amino acids. The V gene's germline CDR1 is SGHDT and CDR2 YYEEEE. CDR3 sequence (DNA): TGTGCCAGCAGCTTGCAGGGGGCCCTAGCCTACAATGAGCAGTTCTTC. It translates to CASSLQGALAYNEQFF.

CDR3 sequence: CAWKPISGTGTSYEQYF. The CDR3 DNA follows: TGTGCCTGGAAACCAATCTCCGGGACAGGGACCTCCTACGAGCAGTACTTC. The genes are TRBV30 and TRBJ2-7; 9 bases map to TRBD1. CDR1 is GTSNPN and CDR2 is SVGIG in the germline V gene (reference sequence). The junction had 13 bases not matched to a gene; V was cut back by 4 bases and J by 0 bases. The CDR3 length is 17 residues.

The chain's CDR3 is CASRTGNENEKLFF. The CDR3 coding sequence is TGTGCCAGCAGAACCGGGAATGAGAATGAAAAACTGTTTTTT. This chain joins TRBV6-5 and TRBJ1-4; D not resolved. CDR3 length: 14 residues. CDR1 and CDR2 from the germline V gene are MNHEY and SVGAGI. V gave up 6 bases and J gave up 5 bases, with 13 bases separating them.

The chain combines TRBV28 with TRBJ1-5; D is ambiguous. CDR3 length: 12 residues. Germline V gene sequence: CDR1 MDHEN, CDR2 SYDVKM. V lost 5 bases and J 6 bases, leaving 8 bases between the germline ends. DNA of the CDR3: TGTGCCAGCAGTGGAGGTAGTCAGCCCCAGCATTTT. Its translation: CASSGGSQPQHF. The full variable domain, rest sourced from reference TRBV28 and TRBJ1-5, is DVKVTQSSRYLVKRTGEKVFLECVQDMDHENMFWYRQDPGLGLRLIYFSYDVKMKEKGDIPEGYSVSREKKERFSLILESASTNQTSMYLCASSGGSQPQHFGDGTRLSIL.

This clone was seen a single time. The J gene is TRBJ2-5, the V gene TRBV9; 7 nucleotides match TRBD2. Germline lookup yields CDR1 SGDLS and CDR2 YYNGEE. The CDR3 is made up of 16 amino acids. V gave up 0 bases and J gave up 5 bases; unmatched junction bases: 10. CDR3 protein: CASSVDLRGTGETQYF. The CDR3 DNA follows: TGTGCCAGCAGCGTAGATCTGCGGGGGACGGGTGAGACCCAGTACTTC.

V is TRBV20-1 and J is TRBJ1-1; 9 bases are shared with TRBD1. This CDR3 spans 16 amino acids. With V trimmed by 3 bases and J by 4 bases, 12 bases remained unmatched. CDR1 and CDR2 (germline): DFQATT, SNEGSKA (reference sequence). The CDR3 DNA sequence: TGCAGTGCTAGTGATACAGGGGGCCGGACGGGCACTGAAGCTTTCTTT. Translation gives CSASDTGGRTGTEAFF.

This chain links TRBV7-3 with TRBJ2-2, with D perhaps TRBD2 (5 bases). The CDR3 has 14 amino acids. Trimming cost V 5 bases and J 5 bases, with 12 bases left between them. Germline CDR1 SGHTA, CDR2 FQGTGA. For the CDR3, the DNA is TGTGCCAGCAGCCCGGGAAGTCGTACCGGGGAGCTGTTTTTT. Translation gives CASSPGSRTGELFF.

The chain combines TRBV10-3 with TRBJ2-1, with D possibly TRBD1 on 8 matching bases. V was cut by 11 bases and J by 8 bases, with 19 bases left in between. The CDR3 spans 13 residues. Germline CDR1 reads ENHRY; CDR2 reads SYGVKD. CDR3 residues: CAANRGGDDEQFF. The CDR3 DNA follows: TGTGCCGCCAACAGGGGGGGAGATGATGAGCAGTTCTTC.

The chain is built from TRBV6-5 and TRBJ1-5; tentative D call: TRBD1 (5 bases). Trimming shortened V by 6 bases and J by 5 bases, and 17 bases separated the two germline ends. Germline CDR1 reads MNHEY; CDR2 reads SVGAGI. The CDR3 is 15 amino acids. CDR3 in amino acids: CASRRGFSGDQPQHF. CDR3 nucleotide sequence: TGTGCCAGCAGAAGGGGTTTCAGTGGTGATCAGCCCCAGCATTTT.

The chain joins TRBV28 to TRBJ1-3, with TRBD1 identical over 7 bases. This CDR3 comprises 15 residues. Germline CDR1 reads MDHEN; CDR2 reads SYDVKM. The J segment lost 4 bases and the V segment lost 4 bases, leaving 7 bases of the junction unmatched. CDR3 nucleotides: TGTGCCAGCAGTTCTTCCGGGACAGAAGGAAACACCATATATTTT. Its protein product is CASSSSGTEGNTIYF.